The text below deals with one TCR beta chain. Its matching antigen is unknown. This CDR3 contains 13 residues. Germline V gene data show CDR1 as LNHDA and CDR2 as SQIVND (reference sequence). Trimming pared 5 bases from V and 5 bases from J, leaving 10 bases between. Autoimmune disease history or systemic immunosuppression disqualified patients. Sequencing was performed with immunoSEQ multiplex PCR; in TCRdb, only in-frame clones are kept and a portion is missing. Found here are roughly 45,000 clones, about 81% of them singletons; the top ten hold around 7.1%. This entry is derived from a study of OX40 agonist ivuxolimab in advanced cancers. The study's findings and limits: There were also nonresponders showing low normalized T-cell clonal expansion. There was clonal expansion of CD4+ and CD8+ blood T cells by week 6 at 0.1 to 3.0 mg/kg.

The sample here was CD4+ or CD8+ T cells sorted from blood, taken in a trial of the OX40 agonist ivuxolimab. This sequence originates from an adult with an advanced solid tumor such as melanoma, head and neck, liver or kidney cancer. The genes are TRBV19 and TRBJ1-5, with a possible D match to TRBD1 (5 bases). DNA of the CDR3: TGTGCCAGTAGTTTAATCAGGGATCAGCCCCAGCATTTT. Protein: CASSLIRDQPQHF.